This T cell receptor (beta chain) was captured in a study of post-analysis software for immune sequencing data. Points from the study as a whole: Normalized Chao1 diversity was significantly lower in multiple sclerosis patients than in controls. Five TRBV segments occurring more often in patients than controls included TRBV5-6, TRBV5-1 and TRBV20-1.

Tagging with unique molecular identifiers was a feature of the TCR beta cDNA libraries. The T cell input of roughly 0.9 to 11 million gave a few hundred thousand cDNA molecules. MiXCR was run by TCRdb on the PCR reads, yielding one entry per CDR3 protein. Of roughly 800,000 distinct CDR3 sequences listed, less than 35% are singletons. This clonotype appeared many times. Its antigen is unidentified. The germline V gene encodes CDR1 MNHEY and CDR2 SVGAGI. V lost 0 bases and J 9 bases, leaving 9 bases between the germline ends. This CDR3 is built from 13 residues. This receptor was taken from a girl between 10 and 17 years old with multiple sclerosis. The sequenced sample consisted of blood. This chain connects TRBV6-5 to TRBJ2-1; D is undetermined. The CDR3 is CASSYSKIAEQFF. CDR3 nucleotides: TGTGCCAGCAGTTACTCGAAGATCGCTGAGCAGTTCTTC.